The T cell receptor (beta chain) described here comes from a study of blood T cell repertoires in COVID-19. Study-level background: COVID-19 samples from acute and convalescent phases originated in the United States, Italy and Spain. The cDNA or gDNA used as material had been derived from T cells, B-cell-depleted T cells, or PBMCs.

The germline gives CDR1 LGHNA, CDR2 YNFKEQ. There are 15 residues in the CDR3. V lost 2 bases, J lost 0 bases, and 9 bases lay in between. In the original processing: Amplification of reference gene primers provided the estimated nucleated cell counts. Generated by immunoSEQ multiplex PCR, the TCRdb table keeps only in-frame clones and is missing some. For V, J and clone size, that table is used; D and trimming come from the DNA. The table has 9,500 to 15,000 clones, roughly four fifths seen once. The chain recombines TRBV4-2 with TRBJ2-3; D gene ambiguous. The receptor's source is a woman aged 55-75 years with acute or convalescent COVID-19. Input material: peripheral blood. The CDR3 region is CASSQPRASTDTQYF. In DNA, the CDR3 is TGTGCCAGCAGCCAACCTCGAGCTAGCACAGATACGCAGTATTTT.